These T cell receptor beta chains were read from a single sample in a study of blood T cell repertoires in COVID-19. The protocol was immunoSEQ multiplex PCR, while the TCRdb copy is restricted to in-frame clones and leaves out a portion. The top ten clones hold roughly 8.8% of a sample with hundreds of thousands of clones, 83% of them seen once. The sequenced sample consisted of peripheral blood. These receptors were taken from a woman in her forties or fifties with acute or convalescent COVID-19. CDR3s include the opening cysteine and the closing phenylalanine or tryptophan. The order of the fields is J gene, V gene, clone size, D gene, CDR3 protein. D genes are given only for firm matches. Some rows have no size entry. The others give once, few or many, or a class for an expanded clone.

j_gene: TRBJ2-7; v_gene: TRBV6-1; abundance: NA; d_gene: NA; CDR3aa: CASSEDYYRESSYEQYF
j_gene: TRBJ2-1; v_gene: TRBV12-3/TRBV12-4; abundance: NA; d_gene: NA; CDR3aa: CATRTPEYNEQFF
j_gene: TRBJ2-2; v_gene: TRBV19; abundance: few; d_gene: TRBD2; CDR3aa: CAINGAGGMNTGELFF
j_gene: TRBJ1-2; v_gene: TRBV2; abundance: NA; d_gene: TRBD1; CDR3aa: CASSPYEGQGESSHLLNYGYTF
j_gene: TRBJ2-7; v_gene: TRBV11-2; abundance: few; d_gene: NA; CDR3aa: CASSLDGRGSYEQYF
j_gene: TRBJ2-1; v_gene: TRBV5-8; abundance: once; d_gene: NA; CDR3aa: CASSHALLSSYNEQFF
j_gene: TRBJ2-3; v_gene: TRBV30; abundance: NA; d_gene: NA; CDR3aa: CAWSPGKGLADTQYF
j_gene: TRBJ2-1; v_gene: TRBV12-3/TRBV12-4; abundance: NA; d_gene: NA; CDR3aa: CASSLHDNEQFF
j_gene: TRBJ1-2; v_gene: TRBV2; abundance: NA; d_gene: TRBD1; CDR3aa: CASGTGYYGYTF
j_gene: TRBJ1-2; v_gene: TRBV5-1; abundance: NA; d_gene: NA; CDR3aa: CASSLSGRDGYGYTF
j_gene: TRBJ1-1; v_gene: TRBV10-3; abundance: NA; d_gene: TRBD1; CDR3aa: CAIRTGNTEAFF
j_gene: TRBJ1-2; v_gene: TRBV19; abundance: NA; d_gene: NA; CDR3aa: CATHGAATGYTF
j_gene: TRBJ1-2; v_gene: TRBV18; abundance: once; d_gene: NA; CDR3aa: CASSPTVSWMDGYTF
j_gene: TRBJ1-2; v_gene: TRBV28; abundance: NA; d_gene: TRBD1; CDR3aa: CASSLIFGTGGFGYTF
j_gene: TRBJ1-1; v_gene: TRBV27; abundance: NA; d_gene: TRBD1; CDR3aa: CASSSSRGQRGEAFF
j_gene: TRBJ2-1; v_gene: TRBV30; abundance: NA; d_gene: NA; CDR3aa: CAWRPSGNEQFF
j_gene: TRBJ2-1; v_gene: TRBV2; abundance: once; d_gene: TRBD1; CDR3aa: CASSDTGGRNEQFF
j_gene: TRBJ2-1; v_gene: TRBV6-5; abundance: NA; d_gene: TRBD1; CDR3aa: CASSYDRGTYNEQFF
j_gene: TRBJ2-1; v_gene: TRBV5-8; abundance: NA; d_gene: TRBD2; CDR3aa: CASSLGLGSGRGDEQFF
j_gene: TRBJ1-1; v_gene: TRBV11-2; abundance: NA; d_gene: NA; CDR3aa: CASSLKGGHTEAFF
j_gene: TRBJ2-5; v_gene: TRBV29-1; abundance: NA; d_gene: NA; CDR3aa: CSVVSPNRETQYF
j_gene: TRBJ2-5; v_gene: TRBV19; abundance: NA; d_gene: TRBD1; CDR3aa: CASRQTGGVETQYF
j_gene: TRBJ2-7; v_gene: TRBV18; abundance: NA; d_gene: NA; CDR3aa: CASSPFGPPGEQYF
j_gene: TRBJ1-2; v_gene: TRBV7-2; abundance: NA; d_gene: NA; CDR3aa: CASSRGPTEGYTF
j_gene: TRBJ1-2; v_gene: TRBV28; abundance: NA; d_gene: TRBD1; CDR3aa: CASSTGTGYGYTF
j_gene: TRBJ2-3; v_gene: TRBV19; abundance: NA; d_gene: NA; CDR3aa: CASKQGNTDTQYF
j_gene: TRBJ1-2; v_gene: TRBV2; abundance: NA; d_gene: NA; CDR3aa: CANPLSDRDLYGYTF
j_gene: TRBJ2-3; v_gene: TRBV5-1; abundance: NA; d_gene: TRBD1; CDR3aa: CASSLSLTGGSTDTQYF
j_gene: TRBJ2-7; v_gene: TRBV12-3/TRBV12-4; abundance: NA; d_gene: NA; CDR3aa: CASSSERAYEQYF
j_gene: TRBJ2-1; v_gene: TRBV10-2; abundance: few; d_gene: NA; CDR3aa: CASSELLNEQFF
j_gene: TRBJ2-7; v_gene: TRBV5-1; abundance: NA; d_gene: TRBD2; CDR3aa: CASSLGAGRAEQYF
j_gene: TRBJ1-4; v_gene: TRBV12-3/TRBV12-4; abundance: NA; d_gene: NA; CDR3aa: CASSPGFNEKLFF
j_gene: TRBJ2-1; v_gene: TRBV9; abundance: NA; d_gene: TRBD2; CDR3aa: CASSVEVLAGGGNEQFF